This entry concerns a single T cell receptor (beta chain). Its cognate antigen is unknown. The data were obtained in a study of identical twins. Study results and limitations: Alpha sequences that were out-of-frame and twin-shared showed an excess of low generation probability.

Losses at the gene ends were 8 bases for V and 1 base for J; bases not matched to a gene: 17. The CDR3 spans 20 residues. Germline V gene sequence: CDR1 SNHLY, CDR2 FYNNEI. TCRdb analysed the 5' RACE reads with MiXCR anew, one entry per CDR3 protein. Of some 500,000 distinct CDR3 sequences listed, 12% to 15% are singletons. The same sample was also used in a study of yellow fever vaccine responses in identical twins.

The receptor's source is a young woman in good health. Sequencing was performed on CD4+ T cells sorted from blood. The V call is TRBV2, the J call TRBJ2-1, with 13 bases that match TRBD2. CDR3 bases: TGTGCCAGCCGCTTTTTGAATGGACTAGCGGGAGAAGAATCCTACAATGAGCAGTTCTTC. Its protein is CASRFLNGLAGEESYNEQFF. Variable domain in full (rest from reference TRBV2 and TRBJ2-1): EPEVTQTPSHQVTQMGQEVILRCVPISNHLYFYWYRQILGQKVEFLVSFYNNEISEKSEIFDDQFSVERPDGSNFTLKIRSTKLEDSAMYFCASRFLNGLAGEESYNEQFFGPGTRLTVL.